This T cell receptor beta chain was documented in a study of technical replicates of blood from a handful of donors listed by TCRdb under 2017. Comments on this clone: This receptor's antigen is unknown. Base quality data are lacking; no much larger clone is found one base away.

The library was obtained by the immunoSEQ multiplex PCR assay. TCRdb re-hosts the immuneACCESS table, in-frame sequences only. Its copies lack some clones; in the studies checked, an unresolved V gene accounts for under half of them, and the cause for the rest is not known. This sample gives 50,000 to 70,000 clones in total; about 93% of them show up just once. 4.2% of the sample lies in the top ten. CDR1 and CDR2, per the germline V gene, are SGHRS and YFSETQ. Its CDR3 holds 15 amino acids, cysteine through phenylalanine. Just the 45-base CDR3 DNA is kept, in frame starting at base 1. Compared with germline, V lacks 0 bases and J lacks 4 bases; bases without a gene match: 1.

Specimen: PBMCs. This receptor was taken from a human donor in good health. Some clones in this sample may be carry-over from other donors' samples. Here the chain combines TRBV5-1 and TRBJ2-1; 10 middle bases align to TRBD2. The DNA sequence is given as TGCGCCAGCAGCTTGGTTAGCGGGGGGTACAATGAGCAGTTCTTC. This codes for CASSLVSGGYNEQFF. The variable domain in full, with residues beyond the CDR3 obtained from the reference TRBV5-1 and TRBJ2-1 genes, is KAGVTQTPRYLIKTRGQQVTLSCSPISGHRSVSWYQQTPGQGLQFLFEYFSETQRNKGNFPGRFSGRQFSNSRSEMNVSTLELGDSALYLCASSLVSGGYNEQFFGPGTRLTVL.